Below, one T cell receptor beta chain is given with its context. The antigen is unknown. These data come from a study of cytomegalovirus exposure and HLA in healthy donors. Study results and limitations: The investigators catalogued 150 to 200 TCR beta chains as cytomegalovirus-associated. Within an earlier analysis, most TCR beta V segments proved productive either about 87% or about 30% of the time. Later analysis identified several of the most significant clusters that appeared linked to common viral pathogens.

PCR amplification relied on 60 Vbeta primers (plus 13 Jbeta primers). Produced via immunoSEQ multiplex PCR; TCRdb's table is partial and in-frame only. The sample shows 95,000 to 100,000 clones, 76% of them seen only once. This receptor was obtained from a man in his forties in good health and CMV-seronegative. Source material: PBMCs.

For the CDR3, the DNA is TGTGCCAGCAGTGAAGCGCTTCTAGGGGGAGCATCCTACAATGAGCAGTTCTTC. This gives the protein CASSEALLGGASYNEQFF. The chain employs TRBV6-1 and TRBJ2-1, with a weak D call TRBD1 (6 bases). Germline CDR1 is MNHNS and CDR2 is SASEGT. V gave up 0 bases and J gave up 1 base, with 16 bases separating them. This CDR3 is 18 amino acids long.